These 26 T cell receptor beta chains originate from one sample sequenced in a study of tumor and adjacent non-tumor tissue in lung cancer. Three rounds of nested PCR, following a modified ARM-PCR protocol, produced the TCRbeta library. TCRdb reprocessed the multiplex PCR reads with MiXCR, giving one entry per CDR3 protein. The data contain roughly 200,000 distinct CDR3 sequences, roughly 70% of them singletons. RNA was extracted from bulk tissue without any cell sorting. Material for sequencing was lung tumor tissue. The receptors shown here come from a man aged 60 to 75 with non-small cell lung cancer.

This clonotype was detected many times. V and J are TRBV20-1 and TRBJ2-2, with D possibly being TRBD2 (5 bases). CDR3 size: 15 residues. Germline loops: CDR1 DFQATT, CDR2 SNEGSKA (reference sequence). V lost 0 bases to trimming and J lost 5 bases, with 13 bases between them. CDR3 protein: CSARDERRMTGELFF. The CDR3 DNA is TGCAGTGCTAGAGATGAGAGGAGGATGACCGGGGAGCTGTTTTTT.

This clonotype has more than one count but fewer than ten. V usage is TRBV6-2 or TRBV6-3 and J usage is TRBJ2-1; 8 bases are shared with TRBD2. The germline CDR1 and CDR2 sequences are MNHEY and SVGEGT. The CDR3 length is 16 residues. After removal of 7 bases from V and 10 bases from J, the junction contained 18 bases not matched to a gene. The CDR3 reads CASTLGREGGTIEQFF. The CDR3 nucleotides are TGTGCCAGCACCTTAGGTCGGGAGGGGGGGACAATCGAGCAGTTCTTC.

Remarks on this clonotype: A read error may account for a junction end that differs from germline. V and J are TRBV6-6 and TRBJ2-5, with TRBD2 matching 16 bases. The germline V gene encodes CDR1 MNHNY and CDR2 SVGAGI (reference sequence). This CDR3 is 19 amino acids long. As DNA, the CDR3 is TGTGTCAGCATTTCCCCCTACCGGGGGACTAGCGGGAGGGCAGAGACCCAGTACTTC. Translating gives CVSISPYRGTSGRAETQYF.

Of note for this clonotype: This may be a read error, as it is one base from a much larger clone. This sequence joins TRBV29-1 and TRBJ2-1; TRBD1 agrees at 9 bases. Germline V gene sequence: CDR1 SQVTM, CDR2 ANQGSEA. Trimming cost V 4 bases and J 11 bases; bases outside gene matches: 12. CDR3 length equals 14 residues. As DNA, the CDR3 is TGCAGCGTTGGGGGGACAGGGAACGGGGGTAAGCAGTTCTTC. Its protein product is CSVGGTGNGGKQFF.

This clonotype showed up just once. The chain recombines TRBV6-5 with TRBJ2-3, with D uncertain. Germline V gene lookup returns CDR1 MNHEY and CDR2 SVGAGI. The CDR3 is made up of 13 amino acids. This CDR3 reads CTGSRRPTDTQYF. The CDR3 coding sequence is TGTACCGGCAGTCGGCGTCCGACAGATACGCAGTATTTT.

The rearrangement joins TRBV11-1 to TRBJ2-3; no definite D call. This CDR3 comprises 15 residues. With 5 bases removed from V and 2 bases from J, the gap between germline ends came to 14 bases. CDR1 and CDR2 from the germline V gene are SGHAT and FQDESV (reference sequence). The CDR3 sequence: CASSVWVRNTDTQYF. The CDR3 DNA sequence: TGTGCCAGCAGCGTTTGGGTGCGCAACACAGATACGCAGTATTTT.

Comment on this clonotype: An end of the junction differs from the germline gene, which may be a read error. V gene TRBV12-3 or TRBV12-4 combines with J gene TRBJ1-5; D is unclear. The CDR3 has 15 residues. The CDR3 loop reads CAGSQGTWSNLPQHF. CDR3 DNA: TGTGCCGGCAGTCAAGGAACGTGGAGCAATCTGCCCCAGCATTTT.

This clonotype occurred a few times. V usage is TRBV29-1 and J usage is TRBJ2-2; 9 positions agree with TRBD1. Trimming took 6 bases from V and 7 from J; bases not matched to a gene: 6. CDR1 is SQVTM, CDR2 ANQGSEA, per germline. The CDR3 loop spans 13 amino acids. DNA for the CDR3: TGCAGCGTCCTGACAGGGGGAGGCGGGGAGCTGTTTTTT. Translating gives CSVLTGGGGELFF.

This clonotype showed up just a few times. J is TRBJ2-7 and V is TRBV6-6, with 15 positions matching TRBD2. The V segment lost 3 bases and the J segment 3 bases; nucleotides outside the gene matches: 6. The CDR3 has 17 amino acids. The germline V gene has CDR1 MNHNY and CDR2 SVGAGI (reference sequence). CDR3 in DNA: TGTGCCAGCAGTTATTCCGGGACTAGCGGGAGGATCTACGAGCAGTACTTC. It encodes CASSYSGTSGRIYEQYF.

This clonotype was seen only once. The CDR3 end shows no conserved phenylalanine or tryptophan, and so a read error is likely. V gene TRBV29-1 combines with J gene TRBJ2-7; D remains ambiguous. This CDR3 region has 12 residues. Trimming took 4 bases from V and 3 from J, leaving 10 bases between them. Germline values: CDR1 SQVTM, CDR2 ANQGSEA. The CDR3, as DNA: TGCAGCGTTGTCGGCAGACTCTACGAGCAGTACTTA. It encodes CSVVGRLYEQYL.

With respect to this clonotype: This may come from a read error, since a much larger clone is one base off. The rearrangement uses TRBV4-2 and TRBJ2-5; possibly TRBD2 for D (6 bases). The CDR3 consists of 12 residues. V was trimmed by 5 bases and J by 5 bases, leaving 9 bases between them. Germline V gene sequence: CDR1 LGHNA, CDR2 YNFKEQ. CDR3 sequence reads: CASSSRGETQYF. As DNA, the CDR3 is TGTGCCAGCAGCAGTCGGGGGGAGACCCAGTACTTC.

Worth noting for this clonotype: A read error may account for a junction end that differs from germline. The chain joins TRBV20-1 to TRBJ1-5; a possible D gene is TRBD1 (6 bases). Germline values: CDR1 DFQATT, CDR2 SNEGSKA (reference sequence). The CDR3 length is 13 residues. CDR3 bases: TGCAGTGCTAGGTATTGGGACAAACAGCCCCAGCACTTT. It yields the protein CSARYWDKQPQHF.

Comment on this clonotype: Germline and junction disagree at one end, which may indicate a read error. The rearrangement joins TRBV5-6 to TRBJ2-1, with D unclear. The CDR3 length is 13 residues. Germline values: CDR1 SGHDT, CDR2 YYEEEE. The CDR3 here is CARSLVSTSLRFF. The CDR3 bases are TGTGCCAGGAGCTTGGTGTCGACTTCATTGCGGTTCTTC.

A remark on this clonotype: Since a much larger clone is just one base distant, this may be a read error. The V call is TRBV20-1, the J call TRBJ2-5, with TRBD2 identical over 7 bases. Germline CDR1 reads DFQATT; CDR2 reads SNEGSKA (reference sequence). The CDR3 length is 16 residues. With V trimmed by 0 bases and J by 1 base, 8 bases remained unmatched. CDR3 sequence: CSARDGGAGVQETQYF. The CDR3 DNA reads TGCAGTGCTAGAGATGGAGGGGCGGGGGTCCAAGAGACCCAGTACTTC.

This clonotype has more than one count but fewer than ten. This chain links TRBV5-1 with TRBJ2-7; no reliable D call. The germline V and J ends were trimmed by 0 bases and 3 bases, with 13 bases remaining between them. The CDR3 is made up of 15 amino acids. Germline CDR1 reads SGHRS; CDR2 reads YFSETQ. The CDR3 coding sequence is TGCGCCAGCAGCTTGGTAGGGTCAGCCTACTACGAGCAGTACTTC. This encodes CASSLVGSAYYEQYF.

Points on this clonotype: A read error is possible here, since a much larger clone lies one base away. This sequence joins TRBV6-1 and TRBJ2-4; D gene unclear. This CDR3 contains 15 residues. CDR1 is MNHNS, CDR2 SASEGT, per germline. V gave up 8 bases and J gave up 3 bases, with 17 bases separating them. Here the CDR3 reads CASGGLVGGKNIQYF. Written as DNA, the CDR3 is TGTGCCAGCGGCGGTTTGGTTGGCGGCAAAAACATTCAGTACTTC.

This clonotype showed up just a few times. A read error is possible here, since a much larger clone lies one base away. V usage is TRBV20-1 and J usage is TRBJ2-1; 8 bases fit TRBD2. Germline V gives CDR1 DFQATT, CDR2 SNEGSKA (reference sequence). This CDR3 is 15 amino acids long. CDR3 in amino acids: CSARDGREVLNGQFF. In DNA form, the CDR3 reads TGCAGTGCTAGAGATGGGCGGGAGGTCCTCAATGGGCAGTTCTTC.

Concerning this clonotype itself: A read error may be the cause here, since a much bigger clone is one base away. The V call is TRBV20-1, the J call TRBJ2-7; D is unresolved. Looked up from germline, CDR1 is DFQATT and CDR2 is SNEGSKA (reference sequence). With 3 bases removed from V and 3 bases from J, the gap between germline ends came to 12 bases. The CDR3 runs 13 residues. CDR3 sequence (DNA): TGCAGTGCTAGTGGTCCCAAAGGCTACGAGCAGTACTTC. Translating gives CSASGPKGYEQYF.

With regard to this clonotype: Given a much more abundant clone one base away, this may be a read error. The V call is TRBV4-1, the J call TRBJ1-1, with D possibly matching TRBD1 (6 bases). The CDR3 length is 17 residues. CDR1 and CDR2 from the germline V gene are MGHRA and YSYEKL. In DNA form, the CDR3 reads TGCGCCAGCGGCCAAAGGGGGGATCCGGGGCTGAACACTGAAGCTTTCTTT. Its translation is CASGQRGDPGLNTEAFF.

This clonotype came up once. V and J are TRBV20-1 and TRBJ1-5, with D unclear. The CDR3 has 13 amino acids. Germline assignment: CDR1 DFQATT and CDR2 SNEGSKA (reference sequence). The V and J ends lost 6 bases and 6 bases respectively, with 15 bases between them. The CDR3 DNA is TGCAGTGCCTCGCATGGTCTGGGTCAGCCCCAGCATTTT. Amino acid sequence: CSASHGLGQPQHF.

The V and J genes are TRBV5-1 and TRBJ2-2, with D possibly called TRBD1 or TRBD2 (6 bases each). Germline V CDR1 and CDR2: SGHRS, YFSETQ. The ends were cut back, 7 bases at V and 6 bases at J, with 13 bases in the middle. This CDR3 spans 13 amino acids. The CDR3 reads CASSRGLAGELFF. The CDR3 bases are TGCGCCAGCTCCAGGGGACTCGCCGGGGAGCTGTTTTTT.

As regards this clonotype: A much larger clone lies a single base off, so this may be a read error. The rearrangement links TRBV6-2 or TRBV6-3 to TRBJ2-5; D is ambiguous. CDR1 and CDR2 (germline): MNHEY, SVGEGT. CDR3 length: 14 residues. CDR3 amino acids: CASNYSLDGKTQYF. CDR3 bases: TGTGCCAGCAATTACTCGCTTGACGGAAAGACCCAGTACTTC.

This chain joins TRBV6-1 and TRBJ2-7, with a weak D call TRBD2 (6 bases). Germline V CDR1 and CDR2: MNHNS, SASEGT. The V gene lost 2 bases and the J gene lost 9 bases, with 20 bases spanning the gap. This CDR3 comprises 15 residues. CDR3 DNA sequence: TGTGCCAGCAGTGAACTCTCGGCAGGGAGGTCCGGGCAGTACTTC. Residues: CASSELSAGRSGQYF.

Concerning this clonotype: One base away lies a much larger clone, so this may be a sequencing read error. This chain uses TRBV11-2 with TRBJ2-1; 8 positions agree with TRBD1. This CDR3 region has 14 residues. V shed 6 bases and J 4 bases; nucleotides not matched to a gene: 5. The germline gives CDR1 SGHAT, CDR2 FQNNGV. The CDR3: CASRFDRGYNEQFF. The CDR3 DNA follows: TGTGCCAGCAGATTTGACAGGGGTTACAATGAGCAGTTCTTC. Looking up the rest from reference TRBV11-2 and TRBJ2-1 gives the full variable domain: EAGVAQSPRYKIIEKRQSVAFWCNPISGHATLYWYQQILGQGPKLLIQFQNNGVVDDSQLPKDRFSAERLKGVDSTLKIQPAKLEDSAVYLCASRFDRGYNEQFFGPGTRLTVL.

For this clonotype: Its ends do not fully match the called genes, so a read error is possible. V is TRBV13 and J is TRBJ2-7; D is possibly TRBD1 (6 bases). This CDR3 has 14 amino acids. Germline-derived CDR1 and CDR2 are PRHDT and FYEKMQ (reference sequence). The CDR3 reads CASSSRQVSYGQYF. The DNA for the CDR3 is TGTGCCAGCAGCTCAAGACAGGTCTCCTACGGGCAGTACTTC.

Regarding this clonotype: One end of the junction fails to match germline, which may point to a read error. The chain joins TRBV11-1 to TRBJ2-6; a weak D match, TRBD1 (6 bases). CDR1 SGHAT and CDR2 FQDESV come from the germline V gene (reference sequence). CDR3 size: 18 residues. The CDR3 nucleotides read TGTGCCAGCAGCCAGAGGGGACAAGGCTACTCTGGGGCCAACGTCATGACTTTC. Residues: CASSQRGQGYSGANVMTF.